One sample yielded the 21 T cell receptor beta chains listed below, sequenced in a study of blood T cell repertoires in COVID-19. The protocol was immunoSEQ multiplex PCR, while the TCRdb copy is restricted to in-frame clones and leaves out a portion. The sample includes roughly 300,000 clones, 70% to 90% of them seen just once. Sequenced input: peripheral blood. Receptor source: a man aged 18-30 years who had recovered from COVID-19.

The V and J genes are TRBV19 and TRBJ2-3, with 10 positions matching TRBD2. Per germline, CDR1 LNHDA and CDR2 SQIVND (reference sequence). There are 14 residues in the CDR3. V lost 7 bases, J lost 3 bases, and 4 bases stayed unmatched. CDR3 protein: CASTGSGRTDTQYF. In DNA, the CDR3 is TGTGCCAGTACGGGTAGCGGGAGGACAGATACGCAGTATTTT.

This chain joins TRBV7-9 and TRBJ1-2, with D uncertain. The CDR3 is 12 amino acids. Trimming removed 8 bases from V and 3 bases from J, with 10 bases in between. From germline, CDR1 is SEHNR and CDR2 FQNEAQ (reference sequence). This CDR3 reads CASLRRDYGYTF. In DNA, the CDR3 is TGTGCCAGCTTGCGGAGGGACTATGGCTACACCTTC. Together with reference TRBV7-9 and TRBJ1-2, the CDR3 gives the full variable domain: DTGVSQNPRHKITKRGQNVTFRCDPISEHNRLYWYRQTLGQGPEFLTYFQNEAQLEKSRLLSDRFSAERPKGSFSTLEIQRTEQGDSAMYLCASLRRDYGYTFGSGTRLTVV.

This clone was observed a handful of times. The chain links TRBV19 to TRBJ2-1; 7 bases are a match to TRBD2. The V and J ends lost 3 bases and 5 bases, in that order; junction bases with no gene match: 7. CDR1 and CDR2 (germline): LNHDA, SQIVND (reference sequence). The CDR3 runs to 15 residues. In nucleotides, the CDR3 is TGTGCCAGTAGTATCCAGGCGGGAGTAGACAATGAGCAGTTCTTC. Its translation: CASSIQAGVDNEQFF.

This sequence joins TRBV9 and TRBJ1-3; 7 bases map to TRBD1. CDR1 is SGDLS and CDR2 is YYNGEE in the germline V gene. The CDR3 consists of 15 residues. With V trimmed by 4 bases and J by 8 bases, 12 bases remained unmatched. CDR3 sequence: CASSPRPGTVDTIYF. CDR3 sequence (DNA): TGTGCCAGCAGCCCCCGCCCCGGGACAGTCGACACCATATATTTT.

The V gene is TRBV5-1, the J gene TRBJ1-2, with a tentative D call TRBD1 (6 bases). Germline V gene lookup returns CDR1 SGHRS and CDR2 YFSETQ. V was cut by 4 bases and J by 4 bases, with 14 bases left in between. This CDR3 contains 14 residues. As DNA, the CDR3 is TGCGCCAGCAGCCTTGACAGGCCCGGCTATGGCTACACCTTC. This gives the protein CASSLDRPGYGYTF.

CDR3 bases: TGTGCCAGCAGCGTAGCTGGGAGCTCTGGGGCCAACGTCCTGACTTTC. Amino acids: CASSVAGSSGANVLTF. The rearrangement uses TRBV9 and TRBJ2-6, with D possibly being TRBD2 (5 bases). V shed 0 bases and J shed 0 bases, with 7 bases lying between them. The CDR3 is 16 residues long. Germline assignment: CDR1 SGDLS and CDR2 YYNGEE.

This sequence joins TRBV7-9 and TRBJ2-3; TRBD2 matches 9 bases. The CDR3 runs 16 residues. The trim removed 3 bases at V and 5 bases at J, leaving 9 bases unmatched. CDR1 is SEHNR and CDR2 is FQNEAQ in the germline V gene (reference sequence). The chain's CDR3 is CASSLSSGGFGDTQYF. As DNA, the CDR3 is TGTGCCAGCAGCTTGAGTAGCGGGGGTTTCGGAGATACGCAGTATTTT.

This clone was observed once. This chain uses TRBV7-2 with TRBJ2-1; TRBD2 agrees at 15 bases. The CDR3 loop spans 20 amino acids. The V and J ends lost 0 bases and 0 bases, in that order; junction bases with no gene match: 6. From germline, CDR1 is SGHTA and CDR2 FQGNSA. DNA of the CDR3: TGTGCCAGCAGCTTAGCGGGGACTAGCGGGGGGAACAGCTCCTACAATGAGCAGTTCTTC. Its translation: CASSLAGTSGGNSSYNEQFF.

The V call is TRBV7-2, the J call TRBJ2-1, with unresolved D. There are 14 residues in the CDR3. CDR1 is SGHTA, CDR2 FQGNSA, per germline. Trimming cost V 1 base and J 7 bases, with 11 bases left between them. The chain's CDR3 is CASSLDVAVNEQFF. The DNA of the CDR3 is TGTGCCAGCAGCTTAGACGTTGCGGTGAATGAGCAGTTCTTC.

The J gene is TRBJ2-3, the V gene TRBV4-1; 12 bases are shared with TRBD2. Germline V CDR1 and CDR2: MGHRA, YSYEKL. V gave up 5 bases and J gave up 6 bases; unmatched junction bases: 9. This CDR3 has 16 amino acids. For the CDR3, the DNA is TGCGCCAGCAGCGCACTAGCGGGGGGCGGGTCCGATACGCAGTATTTT. As protein: CASSALAGGGSDTQYF.

The chain joins TRBV6-2 or TRBV6-3 to TRBJ1-4; no clear D. CDR3 length: 19 residues. Trimming removed 2 bases from V and 0 bases from J, with 19 bases in between. The germline V gene encodes CDR1 MNHEY and CDR2 SVGEGT. CDR3 coding DNA: TGTGCCAGCAGTTACGGAGGGCCGGATCTTCTGGCAACTAATGAAAAACTGTTTTTT. This gives the protein CASSYGGPDLLATNEKLFF.

This chain links TRBV2 with TRBJ2-6; possibly TRBD2 for D (6 bases). The V end was cut by 8 bases, the J end by 3 bases, with 17 bases between. From germline, CDR1 is SNHLY and CDR2 FYNNEI. The CDR3 spans 16 residues. CDR3 coding DNA: TGTGCCAGCGGACCCCCGGCGGGGCGTGGGGCCAACGTCCTGACTTTC. As protein: CASGPPAGRGANVLTF. Variable domain in full (rest from reference TRBV2 and TRBJ2-6): EPEVTQTPSHQVTQMGQEVILRCVPISNHLYFYWYRQILGQKVEFLVSFYNNEISEKSEIFDDQFSVERPDGSNFTLKIRSTKLEDSAMYFCASGPPAGRGANVLTFGAGSRLTVL.

As concerns this clone: Other DNA sequences in this sample translate to the same CDR3. The chain couples TRBV7-2 to TRBJ2-2, with D maybe TRBD1 (6 bases). This CDR3 has 19 amino acids. Between the trimmed V and J ends, which lost 3 bases and 5 bases, there was a span of 25 bases. The germline V gene encodes CDR1 SGHTA and CDR2 FQGNSA. In DNA form, the CDR3 reads TGTGCCAGCAGCTTTTCCGCAAAAAGACAGGCGGTGAATACCGGGGAGCTGTTTTTT. The encoded protein is CASSFSAKRQAVNTGELFF.

The chain is built from TRBV7-2 and TRBJ2-7; maybe TRBD2 (6 bases). Trimming removed 1 base from V and 2 bases from J, with 12 bases in between. The germline V gene has CDR1 SGHTA and CDR2 FQGNSA. The CDR3 contains 15 residues. The CDR3 nucleotides read TGTGCCAGCAGCTTAGTCCCTGGCGGGACCTACGAGCAGTACTTC. As protein: CASSLVPGGTYEQYF. The complete variable domain, with remaining parts taken from reference TRBV7-2 and TRBJ2-7, reads GAGVSQSPSNKVTEKGKDVELRCDPISGHTALYWYRQSLGQGLEFLIYFQGNSAPDKSGLPSDRFSAERTGGSVSTLTIQRTQQEDSAVYLCASSLVPGGTYEQYFGPGTRLTVT.

This clone has just a few counts. In DNA, the CDR3 is TGTGCCAGCAGCCTGGGCTACTCCTACAATGAGCAGTTCTTC. Translation: CASSLGYSYNEQFF. This chain joins TRBV14 and TRBJ2-1; no firm D call. Germline V gives CDR1 SGHDN, CDR2 FVKESK. The CDR3 is made up of 14 amino acids. Trimming removed 4 bases at V and 0 bases at J, with 7 bases between.

The rearrangement joins TRBV12-3 or TRBV12-4 to TRBJ2-7; D is perhaps TRBD2 (5 bases). Trimming left V 5 bases short and J 3 bases short, with 11 bases between. This CDR3 comprises 13 residues. CDR3 DNA: TGTGCCAGCAGTCCGACTACCCGCTACGAGCAGTACTTC. Translating gives CASSPTTRYEQYF.

The chain has TRBV27 and TRBJ1-3; 12 bases map to TRBD1. V lost 5 bases, J lost 8 bases, and 4 bases stayed unmatched. Germline values: CDR1 MNHEY, CDR2 SMNVEV (reference sequence). This CDR3 comprises 14 residues. DNA for the CDR3: TGTGCCAGCAGTCAAGGGACAGGGGGCGACACCATATATTTT. This encodes CASSQGTGGDTIYF.

V usage is TRBV10-3 and J usage is TRBJ2-3; 7 nucleotides align to TRBD2. Germline CDR1 and CDR2: ENHRY and SYGVKD. V lost 6 bases to trimming and J lost 4 bases; unmatched junction nucleotides: 7. The CDR3 runs to 14 residues. This CDR3 is CAIRRLASADTQYF. The CDR3 nucleotides read TGTGCCATCAGGCGACTAGCATCCGCAGATACGCAGTATTTT.

The chain has TRBV15 and TRBJ1-4, with a weak D call TRBD1 (5 bases). The ends were cut back, 0 bases at V and 8 bases at J, with 13 bases in the middle. The germline V gene encodes CDR1 LNHNV and CDR2 YYDKDF (reference sequence). The CDR3 is made up of 15 amino acids. CDR3 sequence reads: CATSRDFQGDEKLFF. As DNA, the CDR3 is TGTGCCACCAGCAGAGATTTTCAGGGCGACGAAAAACTGTTTTTT.

V usage is TRBV20-1 and J usage is TRBJ2-7; 7 bases line up with TRBD1. The germline gives CDR1 DFQATT, CDR2 SNEGSKA (reference sequence). CDR3 length equals 15 residues. With 3 bases clipped from V and 4 bases from J, the junction kept 12 bases outside the gene matches. CDR3 residues: CSASEQGPPGYEQYF. The CDR3 region has the DNA TGCAGTGCTAGTGAACAGGGGCCCCCAGGGTACGAGCAGTACTTC.

The chain couples TRBV9 to TRBJ1-5; the D is unclear. The germline gives CDR1 SGDLS, CDR2 YYNGEE. The CDR3 is 16 amino acids. Trimming removed 2 bases at V and 3 bases at J, with 15 bases between. CDR3 in amino acids: CASSVPGRENNQPQHF. Written as DNA, the CDR3 is TGTGCCAGCAGCGTCCCGGGGAGGGAAAACAATCAGCCCCAGCATTTT.